Each of the 23 T cell receptor beta chains below was sequenced from the same sample in a study of T cells of healthy individuals (dated by TCRdb to the late 2010s). Library method: 5' RACE. The reads were generated on an Illumina MiSeq. TCRdb itself trimmed the public reads at Q25 with fastp, ran MiXCR and retained productive beta chains. Rows with a matching CDR3 protein are joined into one entry that keeps the most common DNA and genes. The sample yields 45,000 to 60,000 distinct CDR3 sequences; approximately 14% were counted once. In total, the top ten clones hold approximately 16% of the sample. All receptors derive from a human donor in good health.

A few counts support this clonotype. The chain joins TRBV25-1 to TRBJ2-2; TRBD1 aligns across 7 bases. Germline values: CDR1 MGHDK, CDR2 SYGVNS. The CDR3 is 16 amino acids. V lost 4 bases to trimming and J lost 5 bases; unmatched junction nucleotides: 10. DNA for the CDR3: TGTGCCAGCAGTGGAAATCGACAGGGCAGGACCGGGGAGCTGTTTTTT. It codes for CASSGNRQGRTGELFF. Together with reference TRBV25-1 and TRBJ2-2, the CDR3 gives the full variable domain: EADIYQTPRYLVIGTGKKITLECSQTMGHDKMYWYQQDPGMELHLIHYSYGVNSTEKGDLSSESTVSRIRTEHFPLTLESARPSHTSQYLCASSGNRQGRTGELFFGEGSRLTVL.

This clonotype was detected many times. The chain has TRBV2 and TRBJ2-2; no firm D call. Deletions cut 5 bases from V and 7 bases from J, with 8 bases between. Germline V gene data show CDR1 as SNHLY and CDR2 as FYNNEI. CDR3 length: 12 amino acids. CDR3 region: CASSTDLGELFF. CDR3 DNA sequence: TGTGCCAGCAGTACCGATCTCGGGGAGCTGTTTTTT.

Comments on this clonotype: One end of the junction fails to match germline, which may point to a read error. DNA for the CDR3: TGTGCCAGTAGTAACCGCTGGGATGGCTACAACTTC. Protein sequence: CASSNRWDGYNF. V usage is TRBV19 and J usage is TRBJ1-2; D is unresolved. CDR3 length equals 12 residues. Germline CDR1 LNHDA, CDR2 SQIVND (reference sequence).

This clonotype was counted only a few times. The CDR3 region is CASSLRRDSYEQYF. DNA of the CDR3: TGTGCCAGCAGCTTAAGGCGGGACTCCTACGAGCAGTACTTC. The chain combines TRBV7-2 with TRBJ2-7; tentative D call: TRBD2 (6 bases). From germline, CDR1 is SGHTA and CDR2 FQGNSA. This CDR3 contains 14 residues. Trimming removed 2 bases from V and 0 bases from J, with 8 bases in between.

This clonotype appeared many times. The chain joins TRBV19 to TRBJ2-2, with 12 bases matching TRBD2. The J segment lost 2 bases and the V segment lost 9 bases, leaving 4 bases of the junction unmatched. The CDR3 covers 15 residues. In germline, CDR1 is LNHDA, CDR2 SQIVND (reference sequence). DNA for the CDR3: TGTGCCAGCCGACTAGCGGGAGCTAACACCGGGGAGCTGTTTTTT. It yields the protein CASRLAGANTGELFF.

The V call is TRBV25-1, the J call TRBJ1-2, with a weak D call TRBD1 (5 bases). The CDR3 sequence is 12 residues long. V shed 4 bases and J shed 9 bases, with 12 bases lying between them. CDR1 and CDR2 from the germline V gene are MGHDK and SYGVNS. CDR3 region: CASSVTDRSYTF. Written as DNA, the CDR3 is TGTGCCAGCAGTGTGACAGACCGGAGCTACACCTTC.

The gene calls are TRBV5-6 and TRBJ2-5, with a tentative D call TRBD1 (5 bases). CDR1 is SGHDT, CDR2 YYEEEE, per germline. Trimming removed 0 bases at V and 1 base at J, with 10 bases between. The CDR3 totals 15 residues. The CDR3 reads CASSLEGRVQETQYF. Written as DNA, the CDR3 is TGTGCCAGCAGCTTGGAAGGCAGGGTCCAAGAGACCCAGTACTTC.

The rearrangement joins TRBV7-2 to TRBJ2-5; a weak D match, TRBD2 (6 bases). The V end lost 3 bases, the J end lost 3 bases, and 14 bases lay between the germline ends. The V gene's germline CDR1 is SGHTA and CDR2 FQGNSA. CDR3 length: 15 residues. The CDR3 DNA sequence: TGTGCCAGCAGCTTGGGGCAGCGGGCAAAAGAGACCCAGTACTTC. Amino acid sequence: CASSLGQRAKETQYF.

This clonotype has more than one count but fewer than ten. This chain joins TRBV24-1 and TRBJ2-7, with 10 bases lining up with TRBD1. This CDR3 has 16 amino acids. Trimming removed 3 bases from V and 2 bases from J; junction bases left unmatched: 6. The germline gives CDR1 KGHDR, CDR2 SFDVKD. The CDR3 DNA follows: TGTGCCACCAGTGATCCCCGGGACAGGGGTCCCTACGAGCAGTACTTC. Protein: CATSDPRDRGPYEQYF.

This clonotype was counted many times. The V call is TRBV29-1, the J call TRBJ2-4; 7 positions match TRBD2. Germline V gene lookup returns CDR1 SQVTM and CDR2 ANQGSEA. The CDR3 is 15 residues long. Unmatched junction bases numbered 7, after V lost 4 bases and J lost 1 base. CDR3 loop: CSVGIGRGAKNIQYF. For the CDR3, the DNA is TGCAGCGTTGGCATAGGGCGGGGGGCCAAAAACATTCAGTACTTC.

The genes are TRBV7-6 and TRBJ2-3, with TRBD2 as a possible D gene (6 bases). Per the germline V gene, CDR1 is SGHVS and CDR2 is FNYEAQ. V lost 0 bases and J lost 0, with 7 bases in between. The CDR3 extends over 15 amino acids. The DNA for the CDR3 is TGTGCCAGCAGCTTAGCGGGGGGAAGCACAGATACGCAGTATTTT. Its translation: CASSLAGGSTDTQYF. Based on the CDR3 plus reference TRBV7-6 and TRBJ2-3, the full variable domain is GAGVSQSPRYKVTKRGQDVALRCDPISGHVSLYWYRQALGQGPEFLTYFNYEAQQDKSGLPNDRFSAERPEGSISTLTIQRTEQRDSAMYRCASSLAGGSTDTQYFGPGTRLTVL.

This clonotype showed up just once. The V call is TRBV6-2 or TRBV6-3, the J call TRBJ1-3; 7 nucleotides agree with TRBD1. Looked up from germline, CDR1 is MNHEY and CDR2 is SVGEGT. Germline trimming cut 2 bases from V and 0 bases from J; bases unmatched to any gene: 1. This CDR3 is 15 amino acids long. CDR3 nucleotide sequence: TGTGCCAGCAGTTACGGGACAGACTCTGGAAACACCATATATTTT. Protein product: CASSYGTDSGNTIYF.

This clonotype was recorded many times. The CDR3 DNA sequence: TGTGCCAGCAGTTACGGGTCATCCGGCGACGAGCAGTACTTC. It translates to CASSYGSSGDEQYF. The rearrangement joins TRBV6-5 to TRBJ2-7; D is uncertain. Per the germline V gene, CDR1 is MNHEY and CDR2 is SVGAGI. This CDR3 is built from 14 residues. The V gene lost 2 bases and the J gene lost 5 bases, with 13 bases spanning the gap.

This clonotype was seen at least ten times. V is TRBV20-1 and J is TRBJ1-1, with D uncertain. CDR1 DFQATT and CDR2 SNEGSKA come from the germline V gene (reference sequence). The CDR3 loop spans 12 amino acids. This CDR3 is CPAGREDTEAFF. CDR3 coding DNA: TGCCCCGCGGGCAGAGAGGACACTGAAGCTTTCTTT.

This clonotype was seen many times. This rearrangement joins TRBV10-2 to TRBJ1-6; D call uncertain. In germline, CDR1 is WSHSY, CDR2 SAAADI. The CDR3 totals 13 residues. Between the trimmed V and J ends, which lost 3 bases and 8 bases, there was a span of 8 bases. Here the CDR3 reads CASSEGYYSPLHF. The CDR3 coding sequence is TGCGCCAGCAGTGAAGGGTATTATTCACCCCTCCACTTT.

There are many counts of this clonotype. The chain employs TRBV6-5 and TRBJ1-6; D unclear. Germline loops: CDR1 MNHEY, CDR2 SVGAGI. V lost 2 bases and J lost 9, with 11 bases in between. CDR3 size: 14 residues. The chain's CDR3 is CASSYKGGSSPLHF. The CDR3 DNA reads TGTGCCAGCAGTTACAAAGGAGGAAGTTCACCCCTCCACTTT.

The chain links TRBV7-3 to TRBJ1-1; D perhaps matches TRBD1 (5 bases). CDR3 size: 14 residues. V gave up 1 base and J gave up 4 bases, with 10 bases separating them. Germline-derived CDR1 and CDR2 are SGHTA and FQGTGA. CDR3 amino acids: CASSLIGGGTEAFF. For the CDR3, the DNA is TGTGCCAGCAGCTTAATCGGGGGAGGCACTGAAGCTTTCTTT.

The rearrangement joins TRBV6-1 to TRBJ2-3; tentative D call: TRBD1 (6 bases). CDR3 length: 15 amino acids. Trimming removed 0 bases at V and 2 bases at J, with 9 bases between. Germline lookup yields CDR1 MNHNS and CDR2 SASEGT. The CDR3 reads CASSEAGHPTDTQYF. In nucleotides, the CDR3 is TGTGCCAGCAGTGAAGCGGGACATCCCACAGATACGCAGTATTTT.

The V call is TRBV5-1, the J call TRBJ2-2; D gene ambiguous. The CDR3 runs to 17 residues. CDR1 is SGHRS and CDR2 is YFSETQ in the germline V gene. V was pared by 0 bases and J by 1 base, with 13 bases between. The CDR3 spells CASSLAANSRNTGELFF. CDR3 in DNA: TGCGCCAGCAGCTTGGCCGCAAATTCTAGGAACACCGGGGAGCTGTTTTTT.

This clonotype has only one observation. This may come from a read error, since a much larger clone is one base off. The V call is TRBV9, the J call TRBJ2-1; 9 bases agree with TRBD2. Germline V lookup: CDR1 SGDLS, CDR2 YYNGEE. J lost 9 bases, V lost 6 bases, and 10 bases had no gene match. The CDR3 contains 14 residues. The chain's CDR3 is CASTASGEMGEQFF. In nucleotides, the CDR3 is TGTGCCAGCACCGCTAGCGGGGAAATGGGTGAGCAGTTCTTC.

Many counts were recorded for this clonotype. The V call is TRBV18, the J call TRBJ1-4, with 8 bases aligning to TRBD1. From germline, CDR1 is KGHSH and CDR2 LQKENI. Trimming removed 3 bases from V and 3 bases from J; junction bases left unmatched: 3. This CDR3 contains 15 residues. This chain's CDR3 is CASSPPGQANEKLFF. The CDR3 nucleotides read TGTGCCAGCTCACCTCCGGGACAGGCTAATGAAAAACTGTTTTTT. The whole variable domain, filled in from reference TRBV18 and TRBJ1-4, reads NAGVMQNPRHLVRRRGQEARLRCSPMKGHSHVYWYRQLPEEGLKFMVYLQKENIIDESGMPKERFSAEFPKEGPSILRIQQVVRGDSAAYFCASSPPGQANEKLFFGSGTQLSVL.

In this sample, this clonotype turned up many times. The chain combines TRBV24-1 with TRBJ2-3; 10 bases agree with TRBD2. The CDR3 extends over 14 amino acids. Germline-derived CDR1 and CDR2 are KGHDR and SFDVKD. J gave up 6 bases and V 6 bases, and 5 bases lay outside the gene matches. The CDR3 loop is CATSYSGGDDTQYF. CDR3 DNA sequence: TGTGCCACCAGTTACAGCGGGGGGGATGATACGCAGTATTTT.

The V and J genes are TRBV7-8 and TRBJ1-1; 9 positions agree with TRBD1. Germline V gene lookup returns CDR1 SGHVS and CDR2 FQNEAQ. V lost 3 bases to trimming and J lost 1 base; unmatched junction nucleotides: 6. The CDR3 is made up of 16 amino acids. The CDR3 is CASSFTGQGPNTEAFF. In DNA form, the CDR3 reads TGTGCCAGCAGCTTTACGGGACAGGGACCGAACACTGAAGCTTTCTTT.